The 28 T cell receptor beta chains below come from one sample, sequenced in a study of blood T cell repertoires in COVID-19. The method was immunoSEQ multiplex PCR; TCRdb's version includes in-frame clones alone and lacks a portion of them. Of about 52,000 clones listed, 82% are singletons. Material: peripheral blood. All receptors derive from a man older than 75 with COVID-19, enrolled during active disease.

The CDR3 is CATSSRGGTGDGYTF. As DNA, the CDR3 is TGTGCCACCAGCTCAAGGGGAGGGACAGGGGATGGCTACACCTTC. This chain uses TRBV15 with TRBJ1-2, with 10 bases matching TRBD1. The V gene end was trimmed by 5 bases and the J gene end by 6 bases; junction bases not matched to a gene: 9. Looked up from germline, CDR1 is LNHNV and CDR2 is YYDKDF (reference sequence). The CDR3 has 15 amino acids.

J is TRBJ2-5 and V is TRBV29-1; possibly TRBD1 for D (6 bases). The CDR3 extends over 13 amino acids. CDR1 SQVTM and CDR2 ANQGSEA come from the germline V gene. Trimming took 5 bases from V and 2 from J, leaving 12 bases between them. CDR3 sequence: CSVRTVTQETQYF. DNA for the CDR3: TGCAGCGTTCGGACAGTAACACAAGAGACCCAGTACTTC.

The chain uses TRBV3-1 (or the pseudogene TRBV3-2) and TRBJ2-5, with D possibly matching TRBD1 (5 bases). V lost 3 bases and J 3 bases, leaving 14 bases between the germline ends. The germline CDR1 and CDR2 sequences are LGHDT and YNNKEL (reference sequence). The CDR3 consists of 15 residues. The CDR3 bases are TGTGCCAGCAGCCAGCTGACAGTAAGCGAAGAGACCCAGTACTTC. Its translation: CASSQLTVSEETQYF.

The chain joins TRBV19 to TRBJ1-5; D is possibly TRBD1 (5 bases). V was trimmed by 3 bases and J by 0 bases, leaving 12 bases between them. The germline V gene encodes CDR1 LNHDA and CDR2 SQIVND (reference sequence). This CDR3 comprises 16 residues. Written as DNA, the CDR3 is TGTGCCAGTAGTATTAGTCAGGGCTATAGCAATCAGCCCCAGCATTTT. It specifies CASSISQGYSNQPQHF.

The chain combines TRBV7-8 with TRBJ1-1; 8 nucleotides match TRBD1. The germline V gene encodes CDR1 SGHVS and CDR2 FQNEAQ. CDR3 length equals 15 residues. V lost 1 base, J lost 5 bases, and 6 bases stayed unmatched. The CDR3 region is CASSLVDRGKTEAFF. CDR3 DNA: TGTGCCAGCAGCTTAGTTGACAGGGGAAAGACTGAAGCTTTCTTT. The complete variable domain, with remaining parts taken from reference TRBV7-8 and TRBJ1-1, reads GAGVSQSPRYKVAKRGQDVALRCDPISGHVSLFWYQQALGQGPEFLTYFQNEAQLDKSGLPSDRFFAERPEGSVSTLKIQRTQQEDSAVYLCASSLVDRGKTEAFFGQGTRLTVV.

The chain carries TRBV19 and TRBJ2-5; D is unclear. The length of the CDR3 is 13 residues. The V end lost 3 bases, the J end lost 2 bases, and 7 bases lay between the germline ends. Germline CDR1 is LNHDA and CDR2 is SQIVND (reference sequence). CDR3 nucleotide sequence: TGTGCCAGTAGTATGGGCAGTCAAGAGACCCAGTACTTC. This gives the protein CASSMGSQETQYF.

This clone appeared a few times. The chain recombines TRBV27 with TRBJ1-1; TRBD1 matches 8 bases. CDR1 and CDR2 (germline): MNHEY, SMNVEV (reference sequence). The junction had 15 bases not matched to a gene; V was cut back by 7 bases and J by 8 bases. The CDR3 consists of 15 residues. The CDR3 sequence: CASNSGGAGLIEAFF. CDR3 nucleotide sequence: TGTGCCAGCAACTCAGGGGGCGCAGGGCTTATCGAAGCTTTCTTT.

The chain joins TRBV6-2 or TRBV6-3 to TRBJ1-5, with D perhaps matching TRBD1 (6 bases). Germline V gene sequence: CDR1 MNHEY, CDR2 SVGEGT. CDR3 length equals 16 residues. V lost 6 bases and J lost 4, with 19 bases in between. The CDR3 reads CASSSSAGVGNQPQHF. The CDR3 region has the DNA TGTGCCAGCAGCAGCAGTGCAGGGGTTGGTAATCAGCCCCAGCATTTT.

This chain connects TRBV19 to TRBJ2-3; 10 positions agree with TRBD2. Per the germline V gene, CDR1 is LNHDA and CDR2 is SQIVND (reference sequence). The CDR3 is made up of 19 amino acids. V trimming: 7 bases; J trimming: 0 bases; junction bases outside the gene matches: 16. CDR3 DNA sequence: TGTGCCAGTAACCCTCCGAAGGGAGTAGCGGGGGGTAGCACAGATACGCAGTATTTT. Its protein is CASNPPKGVAGGSTDTQYF.

The rearrangement joins TRBV11-2 to TRBJ1-2; unclear D gene. CDR3 length equals 14 residues. V was cut by 4 bases and J by 4 bases, with 13 bases left in between. Germline CDR1 SGHAT, CDR2 FQNNGV. The CDR3 region has the DNA TGTGCCAGCAGCTGGGGAGAGGGAAGCTATGGCTACACCTTC. Amino acids: CASSWGEGSYGYTF.

The J gene is TRBJ2-3, the V gene TRBV9, with D maybe TRBD1 (5 bases). Trimming left V 0 bases short and J 3 bases short, with 8 bases between. CDR1 is SGDLS and CDR2 is YYNGEE in the germline V gene. The CDR3 is 14 residues long. The CDR3 bases are TGTGCCAGCAGCGTAGAAAGGGGAACAGATACGCAGTATTTT. Protein: CASSVERGTDTQYF.

In its sample, this clone was seen a few times. This sequence joins TRBV19 and TRBJ2-7, with 7 bases that match TRBD2. The CDR3 spans 12 residues. From germline, CDR1 is LNHDA and CDR2 SQIVND (reference sequence). CDR3 nucleotide sequence: TGTATCGCCGGGGGGACGGGTTACGAGCAGTACGTC. This translates into CIAGGTGYEQYV.

The chain uses TRBV4-2 and TRBJ2-2, with 10 bases aligning to TRBD2. Germline V gives CDR1 LGHNA, CDR2 YNFKEQ. V dropped 4 bases and J dropped 4; count of bases not matched to a gene: 6. The CDR3 is made up of 16 amino acids. As DNA, the CDR3 is TGTGCCAGCAGCCCTCCCAGCGGGGGGGCCACCGGGGAGCTGTTTTTT. Its protein is CASSPPSGGATGELFF.

This CDR3 is CASSLEVTGLGSPLHF. Here the CDR3 DNA reads TGTGCCAGCAGCCTTGAAGTTACGGGGTTAGGGTCACCCCTCCACTTT. The chain has TRBV5-4 and TRBJ1-6; D gene uncertain. V was shortened by 4 bases and J by 10 bases, with 21 bases between the two germline ends. The length of the CDR3 is 16 residues. The germline V gene encodes CDR1 SGHNT and CDR2 YYREEE (reference sequence).

This clone was counted a single time. The chain joins TRBV24-1 to TRBJ1-3; TRBD1 matches 9 bases. Germline CDR1 reads KGHDR; CDR2 reads SFDVKD. V lost 3 bases and J lost 4; bases outside the gene matches: 3. This CDR3 is 15 amino acids long. This chain's CDR3 is CATSDGTGTGNTIYF. The CDR3 nucleotides are TGTGCCACCAGTGATGGGACAGGGACAGGAAACACCATATATTTT.

The V and J genes are TRBV14 and TRBJ1-2; the D is unclear. Germline CDR1 reads SGHDN; CDR2 reads FVKESK. V lost 9 bases, J lost 2 bases, and 13 bases lay in between. The CDR3 loop spans 13 amino acids. The CDR3 sequence: CASSRDFNYGYTF. CDR3 in DNA: TGTGCCAGTAGTCGGGATTTCAACTATGGCTACACCTTC.

This chain connects TRBV19 to TRBJ1-2, with D possibly being TRBD1 (6 bases). The CDR3 covers 10 residues. Trimming pared 5 bases from V and 13 bases from J, leaving 11 bases between. The germline gives CDR1 LNHDA, CDR2 SQIVND (reference sequence). The CDR3 DNA sequence: TGTGCCAGTAGTGGGACGGACAGCACCTTC. Its protein is CASSGTDSTF.

This chain connects TRBV4-3 to TRBJ1-4, with D perhaps matching TRBD1 (5 bases). The CDR3 has 17 residues. CDR1 and CDR2 (germline): LGHNA, YSLEER. The V and J ends lost 0 bases and 0 bases respectively, with 11 bases between them. CDR3 nucleotide sequence: TGCGCCAGCAGCCAAGAGGTCTGGGGGGCAACTAATGAAAAACTGTTTTTT. Protein product: CASSQEVWGATNEKLFF.

This chain links TRBV13 with TRBJ2-3; D not resolved. The V gene's germline CDR1 is PRHDT and CDR2 FYEKMQ (reference sequence). With 7 bases removed from V and 4 bases from J, the gap between germline ends came to 12 bases. The CDR3 is 13 residues long. The CDR3 DNA reads as TGTGCCAGCATGTGGCAAATGGCAGATACGCAGTATTTT. Its translation is CASMWQMADTQYF.

This rearrangement joins TRBV24-1 to TRBJ2-3; unclear D gene. Germline V lookup: CDR1 KGHDR, CDR2 SFDVKD. The V end was cut by 3 bases, the J end by 2 bases, with 11 bases between. The CDR3 covers 15 residues. The DNA of the CDR3 is TGTGCCACCAGTGATGCGTCCTCCCACACAGATACGCAGTATTTT. Protein sequence: CATSDASSHTDTQYF.

The chain links TRBV18 to TRBJ1-2; D not resolved. Germline V lookup: CDR1 KGHSH, CDR2 LQKENI. Trimming left V 0 bases short and J 4 bases short, with 9 bases between. This CDR3 comprises 14 residues. The CDR3 DNA sequence: TGTGCCAGCTCACCACCCGCAGGCCCCTATGGCTACACCTTC. Translating gives CASSPPAGPYGYTF.

This sequence joins TRBV29-1 and TRBJ1-5; no definite D call. V was pared by 6 bases and J by 1 base, with 13 bases between. CDR3 size: 14 residues. Per germline, CDR1 SQVTM and CDR2 ANQGSEA. CDR3 loop: CSVRVGGSNQPQHF. CDR3 nucleotides: TGCAGCGTCCGTGTGGGCGGGAGCAATCAGCCCCAGCATTTT. Full variable domain (remainder filled in from reference TRBV29-1 and TRBJ1-5): SAVISQKPSRDICQRGTSLTIQCQVDSQVTMMFWYRQQPGQSLTLIATANQGSEATYESGFVIDKFPISRPNLTFSTLTVSNMSPEDSSIYLCSVRVGGSNQPQHFGDGTRLSIL.

The chain joins TRBV19 to TRBJ1-2; a weak D match, TRBD1 (5 bases). CDR3 size: 15 residues. From germline, CDR1 is LNHDA and CDR2 SQIVND (reference sequence). Trimming stripped 3 bases from V and 2 bases from J, with 13 bases between. DNA of the CDR3: TGTGCCAGTAGTATTGGGGCCACGGACAACTATGGCTACACCTTC. Encoded protein: CASSIGATDNYGYTF.

The count of this clone is one. The rearrangement uses TRBV5-6 and TRBJ2-5, with TRBD1 matching 11 bases. The CDR3 covers 15 residues. The ends lost 4 bases at V and 4 bases at J; junction bases unmatched: 6. From germline, CDR1 is SGHDT and CDR2 YYEEEE. CDR3 bases: TGTGCCAGCAGCCCGCAGGACAGGGGGCCAGAGACCCAGTACTTC. As protein: CASSPQDRGPETQYF.

The V and J genes are TRBV6-2 or TRBV6-3 and TRBJ2-5; D may be TRBD1 (6 bases). Trimming pared 4 bases from V and 5 bases from J, leaving 23 bases between. Germline assignment: CDR1 MNHEY and CDR2 SVGEGT. The CDR3 sequence is 17 residues long. In DNA form, the CDR3 reads TGTGCCAGCAGTTTCGAAGGGGGTGGAGGATCGTGGGAGACCCAGTACTTC. Translation gives CASSFEGGGGSWETQYF.

The chain combines TRBV18 with TRBJ1-1; no firm D call. Trimming took 2 bases from V and 0 from J, leaving 10 bases between them. The length of the CDR3 is 15 residues. CDR1 and CDR2 from the germline V gene are KGHSH and LQKENI. The chain's CDR3 is CASSPIVDMNTEAFF. The CDR3 DNA reads as TGTGCCAGCTCACCAATTGTAGATATGAACACTGAAGCTTTCTTT. Based on the CDR3 plus reference TRBV18 and TRBJ1-1, the full variable domain is NAGVMQNPRHLVRRRGQEARLRCSPMKGHSHVYWYRQLPEEGLKFMVYLQKENIIDESGMPKERFSAEFPKEGPSILRIQQVVRGDSAAYFCASSPIVDMNTEAFFGQGTRLTVV.

The J gene is TRBJ2-3, the V gene TRBV29-1; TRBD1 matches 10 bases. CDR1 and CDR2 (germline): SQVTM, ANQGSEA. V lost 4 bases, J lost 4 bases, and 5 bases stayed unmatched. This CDR3 region has 14 residues. CDR3 sequence reads: CSVALGQGPDTQYF. The CDR3 DNA sequence: TGCAGCGTTGCCCTGGGACAGGGGCCAGATACGCAGTATTTT.

The chain has TRBV6-1 and TRBJ1-2; the D gene is possibly TRBD1 (5 bases). From germline, CDR1 is MNHNS and CDR2 SASEGT. The CDR3 extends over 13 amino acids. V lost 0 bases, J lost 8 bases, and 10 bases lay in between. The CDR3 here is CASSEAGHRGYTF. The CDR3 nucleotides read TGTGCCAGCAGTGAAGCGGGGCATCGCGGCTACACCTTC.